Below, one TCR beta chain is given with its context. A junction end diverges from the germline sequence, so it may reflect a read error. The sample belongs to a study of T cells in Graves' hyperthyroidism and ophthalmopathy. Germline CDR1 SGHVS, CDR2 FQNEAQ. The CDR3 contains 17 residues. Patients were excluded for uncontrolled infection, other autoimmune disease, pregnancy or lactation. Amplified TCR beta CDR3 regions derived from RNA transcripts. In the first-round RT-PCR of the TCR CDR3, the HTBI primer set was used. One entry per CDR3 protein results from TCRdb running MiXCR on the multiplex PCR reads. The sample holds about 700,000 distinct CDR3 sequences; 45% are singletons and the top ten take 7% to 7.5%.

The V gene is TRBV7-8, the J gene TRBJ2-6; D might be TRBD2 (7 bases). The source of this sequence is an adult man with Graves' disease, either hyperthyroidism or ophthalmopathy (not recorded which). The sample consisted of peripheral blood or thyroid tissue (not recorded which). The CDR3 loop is CASSQRWGGGSTNGLTF. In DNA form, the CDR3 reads TGTGCCAGCAGCCAGCGTTGGGGAGGGGGTAGTACCAACGGCCTGACTTTC.